These 31 T cell receptor beta chains were sequenced from one sample in a study of blood T cell repertoires in COVID-19. Assay: immunoSEQ multiplex PCR; the TCRdb copy retains only in-frame clones and omits some. Of about 210,000 clones listed, 88% are singletons. The sample was peripheral blood. These receptors were taken from a man between 18 and 35 years old with active or convalescent COVID-19.

This chain uses TRBV30 with TRBJ2-2; TRBD2 might be the D (5 bases). The length of the CDR3 is 14 residues. Trimming stripped 3 bases from V and 4 bases from J, with 12 bases between. Germline loops: CDR1 GTSNPN, CDR2 SVGIG (reference sequence). CDR3 protein: CAWSPPGGTGELFF. The CDR3 DNA reads as TGTGCCTGGAGCCCCCCCGGAGGCACCGGGGAGCTGTTTTTT. The full variable domain, rest sourced from reference TRBV30 and TRBJ2-2, is SQTIHQWPATLVQPVGSPLSLECTVEGTSNPNLYWYRQAAGRGLQLLFYSVGIGQISSEVPQNLSASRPQDRQFILSSKKLLLSDSGFYLCAWSPPGGTGELFFGEGSRLTVL.

This chain joins TRBV3-1 (or the pseudogene TRBV3-2) and TRBJ1-2, with 10 bases fitting TRBD1. This CDR3 contains 15 residues. V dropped 1 base and J dropped 5; count of bases not matched to a gene: 4. Germline V CDR1 and CDR2: LGHDT, YNNKEL (reference sequence). The DNA for the CDR3 is TGTGCCAGCAGCCAAGGGACAGGGGGACTATATGGCTACACCTTC. It translates to CASSQGTGGLYGYTF.

V usage is TRBV19 and J usage is TRBJ2-4; 7 bases are shared with TRBD1. The germline CDR1 and CDR2 sequences are LNHDA and SQIVND (reference sequence). The CDR3 sequence is 16 residues long. The V segment lost 3 bases and the J segment 0 bases; nucleotides outside the gene matches: 5. The CDR3 loop is CASSMGQGVAKNIQYF. The CDR3 DNA reads as TGTGCCAGTAGTATGGGTCAGGGGGTAGCCAAAAACATTCAGTACTTC.

The chain's CDR3 is CASSGPGLGGAEQFF. The DNA for the CDR3 is TGTGCCAGCAGTGGACCCGGACTAGGTGGGGCCGAGCAGTTCTTC. The chain uses TRBV28 and TRBJ2-1; 7 nucleotides match TRBD2. CDR1 and CDR2 (germline): MDHEN, SYDVKM. V trimming: 5 bases; J trimming: 10 bases; junction bases outside the gene matches: 14. The CDR3 runs 15 residues.

The chain combines TRBV24-1 with TRBJ1-5; D call uncertain. The CDR3 covers 15 residues. The V and J ends lost 3 bases and 7 bases respectively, with 15 bases between them. Germline V gives CDR1 KGHDR, CDR2 SFDVKD. The CDR3 is CATSDPINAGQPQHF. CDR3 bases: TGTGCCACCAGTGATCCAATTAACGCGGGCCAGCCCCAGCATTTT.

V is TRBV12-1 and J is TRBJ2-3; the listed D gene, TRBD2, was not tested against the DNA. TRBV12-1 constitutes a pseudogene. The CDR3 runs to 14 residues. CDR3 in amino acids: CASPPPTSGRTQYF. In DNA, the CDR3 is TGTGCCAGCCCTCCTCCGACTAGCGGGAGAACGCAGTATTTT.

This chain uses TRBV30 with TRBJ2-7; tentatively, D is TRBD2 (5 bases). The CDR3 is 15 residues long. V gave up 0 bases and J gave up 3 bases, with 15 bases separating them. The germline V gene encodes CDR1 GTSNPN and CDR2 SVGIG (reference sequence). Here the CDR3 reads CAWSVRPIGIYEQYF. DNA for the CDR3: TGTGCCTGGAGTGTCCGACCGATCGGGATCTACGAGCAGTACTTC.

The rearrangement links TRBV9 to TRBJ1-1; 8 bases match TRBD1. This CDR3 comprises 12 residues. After removal of 5 bases from V and 8 bases from J, the junction contained 5 bases not matched to a gene. CDR1 is SGDLS and CDR2 is YYNGEE in the germline V gene. CDR3 loop: CASSIQGDEAFF. CDR3 in DNA: TGTGCCAGCAGTATACAGGGGGACGAAGCTTTCTTT.

The chain employs TRBV2 and TRBJ2-7, with D perhaps matching TRBD1 (6 bases). The ends were cut back, 1 base at V and 3 bases at J, with 13 bases in the middle. Germline V lookup: CDR1 SNHLY, CDR2 FYNNEI. CDR3 size: 15 residues. CDR3 coding DNA: TGTGCCAGCAGTGAAGGGGCAGGGGATCTCTACGAGCAGTACTTC. Protein product: CASSEGAGDLYEQYF. The whole variable domain, filled in from reference TRBV2 and TRBJ2-7, reads EPEVTQTPSHQVTQMGQEVILRCVPISNHLYFYWYRQILGQKVEFLVSFYNNEISEKSEIFDDQFSVERPDGSNFTLKIRSTKLEDSAMYFCASSEGAGDLYEQYFGPGTRLTVT.

The chain's CDR3 is CASSPREGIGGELFF. CDR3 bases: TGTGCCAGCAGCCCCCGGGAGGGAATAGGCGGGGAGCTGTTTTTT. V gene TRBV3-1 (or the pseudogene TRBV3-2) combines with J gene TRBJ2-2, with 8 nucleotides matching TRBD2. Germline V gene data show CDR1 as LGHDT and CDR2 as YNNKEL (reference sequence). The CDR3 is made up of 15 amino acids. The V gene end was trimmed by 4 bases and the J gene end by 7 bases; junction bases not matched to a gene: 8.

The chain uses TRBV5-5 and TRBJ2-5; D is unresolved. V lost 0 bases and J 0 bases, leaving 9 bases between the germline ends. Germline V lookup: CDR1 SGHKS, CDR2 YYEKEE (reference sequence). The CDR3 sequence is 15 residues long. DNA for the CDR3: TGTGCCAGCAGCTTGGCTGCCGGGTACCAAGAGACCCAGTACTTC. It yields the protein CASSLAAGYQETQYF.

The chain carries TRBV7-6 and TRBJ2-7; the D gene is possibly TRBD2 (6 bases). The germline gives CDR1 SGHVS, CDR2 FNYEAQ. The ends were cut back, 1 base at V and 6 bases at J, with 13 bases in the middle. The CDR3 contains 14 residues. The CDR3 nucleotides read TGTGCCAGCAGCTTAGGCCTGCGGCGGGGCGAGCAGTACTTC. Translation gives CASSLGLRRGEQYF.

The chain has TRBV7-3 and TRBJ2-7; 7 bases match TRBD1. V lost 5 bases to trimming and J lost 0 bases; unmatched junction nucleotides: 4. CDR3 length: 14 residues. CDR1 is SGHTA, CDR2 FQGTGA, per germline. This chain's CDR3 is CASSPDRSSYEQYF. As DNA, the CDR3 is TGTGCCAGCAGCCCGGACAGGAGCTCCTACGAGCAGTACTTC.

The chain recombines TRBV25-1 with TRBJ2-7; a possible D gene is TRBD1 (6 bases). Germline CDR1 reads MGHDK; CDR2 reads SYGVNS. V was trimmed by 1 base and J by 3 bases, leaving 10 bases between them. This CDR3 spans 14 amino acids. CDR3 DNA sequence: TGTGCCAGCAGTGAATTTGGGGGCTACTACGAGCAGTACTTC. Translation gives CASSEFGGYYEQYF.

V usage is TRBV4-2 and J usage is TRBJ1-2; D not resolved. CDR3 length: 15 amino acids. Trimming removed 4 bases from V and 5 bases from J, with 17 bases in between. CDR1 is LGHNA, CDR2 YNFKEQ, per germline. CDR3 loop: CASSPGLVGYYGYTF. The CDR3 DNA follows: TGTGCCAGCAGCCCCGGCCTAGTCGGTTATTATGGCTACACCTTC.

The chain employs TRBV10-1 and TRBJ1-1; 7 bases agree with TRBD1. Per the germline V gene, CDR1 is WNHNN and CDR2 is SYGVQD (reference sequence). The junction had 3 bases not matched to a gene; V was cut back by 0 bases and J by 5 bases. The CDR3 has 14 residues. The CDR3 sequence is CASSESTGWTEAFF. As DNA, the CDR3 is TGCGCCAGCAGTGAGTCGACAGGGTGGACTGAAGCTTTCTTT.

This chain uses TRBV7-8 with TRBJ2-1; the D gene is possibly TRBD2 (6 bases). CDR1 and CDR2 from the germline V gene are SGHVS and FQNEAQ. CDR3 length: 15 residues. With 5 bases removed from V and 7 bases from J, the gap between germline ends came to 18 bases. The CDR3: CASSRELASVNEQFF. CDR3 nucleotide sequence: TGTGCCAGCAGCCGAGAACTAGCTTCAGTAAATGAGCAGTTCTTC.

The chain recombines TRBV29-1 with TRBJ2-7; D is uncertain. The CDR3 sequence is 11 residues long. V shed 4 bases and J shed 3 bases, with 7 bases lying between them. Germline V gene lookup returns CDR1 SQVTM and CDR2 ANQGSEA. The CDR3 bases are TGCAGCGTTGCGGGTGGCTACGAGCAGTACTTC. Its protein is CSVAGGYEQYF.

This clone showed up just once. V usage is TRBV7-3 and J usage is TRBJ2-7; a possible D gene is TRBD2 (6 bases). The CDR3 extends over 13 amino acids. From germline, CDR1 is SGHTA and CDR2 FQGTGA. Trimming removed 10 bases from V and 6 bases from J, with 19 bases in between. CDR3: CATSRSGRGEQYF. Written as DNA, the CDR3 is TGTGCCACCTCGAGGAGCGGGCGGGGCGAGCAGTACTTC.

The V gene is TRBV4-3, the J gene TRBJ1-4; a weak D match, TRBD1 (6 bases). Trimming removed 1 base at V and 5 bases at J, with 11 bases between. This CDR3 contains 15 residues. The germline V gene has CDR1 LGHNA and CDR2 YSLEER. CDR3 bases: TGCGCCAGCAGCCAAGGGGGGACACGGAATGAAAAACTGTTTTTT. This translates into CASSQGGTRNEKLFF.

The rearrangement uses TRBV30 and TRBJ2-3; a weak D match, TRBD2 (6 bases). Per germline, CDR1 GTSNPN and CDR2 SVGIG (reference sequence). This CDR3 has 16 amino acids. V dropped 3 bases and J dropped 0 bases, with 16 bases sitting between them. The CDR3, as DNA: TGTGCCTGGAGCAACGGTTTAGCGGCTAGCACAGATACGCAGTATTTT. Its translation: CAWSNGLAASTDTQYF.

The chain recombines TRBV6-6 with TRBJ1-3; 11 bases align to TRBD1. The V gene's germline CDR1 is MNHNY and CDR2 SVGAGI (reference sequence). The V segment lost 5 bases and the J segment 4 bases; nucleotides outside the gene matches: 10. The CDR3 is 17 amino acids. For the CDR3, the DNA is TGTGCCAGCAGTCCTACCGGGACAGGGGGATCCGGAAACACCATATATTTT. Its protein is CASSPTGTGGSGNTIYF.

The chain couples TRBV15 to TRBJ2-7, with 10 bases matching TRBD1. The V gene's germline CDR1 is LNHNV and CDR2 YYDKDF (reference sequence). After removal of 0 bases from V and 5 bases from J, the junction contained 4 bases not matched to a gene. The CDR3 spans 15 residues. CDR3 residues: CATSREGQGNNEQYF. CDR3 coding DNA: TGTGCCACCAGCAGAGAGGGACAGGGGAACAACGAGCAGTACTTC.

The genes are TRBV9 and TRBJ2-5; 14 bases fit TRBD2. The V gene end was trimmed by 4 bases and the J gene end by 3 bases; junction bases not matched to a gene: 11. The CDR3 contains 18 residues. The germline V gene encodes CDR1 SGDLS and CDR2 YYNGEE. CDR3 sequence: CASSTQTGTSGSKETQYF. Written as DNA, the CDR3 is TGTGCCAGCAGCACCCAAACCGGGACTAGCGGGAGCAAAGAGACCCAGTACTTC.

The chain has TRBV3-1 (or the pseudogene TRBV3-2) and TRBJ2-1; 12 bases are a match to TRBD2. This CDR3 has 17 residues. CDR1 LGHDT and CDR2 YNNKEL come from the germline V gene (reference sequence). The V gene end was trimmed by 0 bases and the J gene end by 4 bases; junction bases not matched to a gene: 4. CDR3 protein: CASSQDRTSGKYNEQFF. CDR3 nucleotides: TGTGCCAGCAGCCAAGACAGGACTAGCGGGAAGTACAATGAGCAGTTCTTC.

This rearrangement joins TRBV30 to TRBJ2-7; D perhaps matches TRBD2 (5 bases). The CDR3 loop spans 13 amino acids. Trimming took off 4 bases at V and 3 bases at J, with 13 bases between the two ends. Germline V gene sequence: CDR1 GTSNPN, CDR2 SVGIG (reference sequence). This CDR3 is CAWNRDSGYEQYF. The CDR3 nucleotides are TGTGCCTGGAACCGGGATTCGGGCTACGAGCAGTACTTC.

This chain links TRBV24-1 with TRBJ2-5, with D maybe TRBD1 (6 bases). V was cut by 4 bases and J by 3 bases, with 11 bases left in between. This CDR3 is built from 14 residues. Germline assignment: CDR1 KGHDR and CDR2 SFDVKD. DNA of the CDR3: TGTGCCACCAGTGACGGACAGACCGAAGAGACCCAGTACTTC. It codes for CATSDGQTEETQYF.

This chain joins TRBV5-1 and TRBJ2-2; 11 bases agree with TRBD2. Per the germline V gene, CDR1 is SGHRS and CDR2 is YFSETQ. Trimming cost V 0 bases and J 2 bases; bases outside gene matches: 3. The CDR3 consists of 17 residues. In DNA form, the CDR3 reads TGCGCCAGCAGCTTGGGAAGACTAGCGGGAAACACCGGGGAGCTGTTTTTT. It codes for CASSLGRLAGNTGELFF.

This clone was counted a few times. This chain uses TRBV7-9 with TRBJ2-3; 11 positions match TRBD2. J gave up 1 base and V 2 bases, and 8 bases lay outside the gene matches. The CDR3 has 18 amino acids. From germline, CDR1 is SEHNR and CDR2 FQNEAQ (reference sequence). CDR3 residues: CASSLPLRLAGRTDTQYF. Written as DNA, the CDR3 is TGTGCCAGCAGCTTACCCCTACGACTAGCGGGACGCACAGATACGCAGTATTTT.

The J gene is TRBJ1-3, the V gene TRBV5-6, with D unresolved. CDR1 is SGHDT and CDR2 is YYEEEE in the germline V gene. The CDR3 covers 14 residues. V was clipped by 2 bases and J by 0 bases, with 6 bases between them. CDR3 DNA sequence: TGTGCCAGCAGCTTCGGGAGCTCTGGAAACACCATATATTTT. This encodes CASSFGSSGNTIYF. The variable domain in full, with the rest retrieved from reference TRBV5-6 and TRBJ1-3, is DAGVTQSPTHLIKTRGQQVTLRCSPKSGHDTVSWYQQALGQGPQFIFQYYEEEERQRGNFPDRFSGHQFPNYSSELNVNALLLGDSALYLCASSFGSSGNTIYFGEGSWLTVV.

This clone occurred a few times. The rearrangement joins TRBV3-1 (or the pseudogene TRBV3-2) to TRBJ1-3; no definite D call. The length of the CDR3 is 13 residues. The germline gives CDR1 LGHDT, CDR2 YNNKEL (reference sequence). The V end was cut by 0 bases, the J end by 4 bases, with 4 bases between. The CDR3 is CASSQDRGNTIYF. In DNA, the CDR3 is TGTGCCAGCAGCCAAGACAGGGGAAACACCATATATTTT.